Below, 25 T cell receptor beta chains from the same sample are listed, as sequenced in a study of cytotoxic CD8 clonotypes in ibrutinib-treated CLL. The data were produced by immunoSEQ multiplex PCR, yet TCRdb's version contains in-frame clones alone and is incomplete. This repertoire shows almost 250,000 clones, roughly 70% found once; its top ten account for 15%. The source was PBMCs, collected after 24 months of ibrutinib treatment. The receptors were gathered from a human donor with chronic lymphocytic leukemia.

Details on this clone: Mismatch with germline at one junction end may stem from a read error. The genes are TRBV7-3 and TRBJ2-2; D remains ambiguous. Germline assignment: CDR1 SGHTA and CDR2 FQGTGA. This CDR3 is built from 12 residues. The CDR3 reads CASTLRTGELFF. The CDR3 coding sequence is TGTGCCAGCACCTTAAGGACCGGGGAGCTGTTTTTT.

This clone was counted only a few times. This chain uses TRBV27 with TRBJ1-1; D is unresolved. CDR1 is MNHEY, CDR2 SMNVEV, per germline (reference sequence). The CDR3 length is 16 residues. Trimming took 2 bases from V and 1 from J, leaving 14 bases between them. The CDR3 region has the DNA TGTGCCAGCAGTTTAAGCCCCGGGTGGGAGAACACTGAAGCTTTCTTT. It translates to CASSLSPGWENTEAFF.

The chain couples TRBV19 to TRBJ2-7; D possibly corresponds to TRBD1 (5 bases). The CDR3 covers 14 residues. V was pared by 1 base and J by 7 bases, with 14 bases between. The germline CDR1 and CDR2 sequences are LNHDA and SQIVND (reference sequence). The CDR3 loop reads CASSIGRGPMEQYF. The CDR3 nucleotides read TGTGCCAGTAGTATAGGAAGGGGCCCGATGGAGCAGTACTTC.

The chain uses TRBV28 and TRBJ2-7; D is uncertain. V was pared by 7 bases and J by 6 bases, with 22 bases between. CDR1 and CDR2 from the germline V gene are MDHEN and SYDVKM. The CDR3 runs 15 residues. The CDR3 DNA is TGTGCCAGCAAACCCTATGGACGGTCTTCGGTCGAGCAGTACTTC. It encodes CASKPYGRSSVEQYF.

With regard to this clone: Other DNA sequences in the same sample also yield this CDR3. The V call is TRBV11-2, the J call TRBJ2-7; a weak D match, TRBD1 (6 bases). Germline loops: CDR1 SGHAT, CDR2 FQNNGV. The CDR3 is made up of 14 amino acids. Trimming pared 2 bases from V and 2 bases from J, leaving 10 bases between. In DNA form, the CDR3 reads TGTGCCAGCAGCTTATCAGGGGCGGCCTACGAGCAGTACTTC. Its translation is CASSLSGAAYEQYF. The entire variable domain, with the rest obtained from reference TRBV11-2 and TRBJ2-7, is as follows: EAGVAQSPRYKIIEKRQSVAFWCNPISGHATLYWYQQILGQGPKLLIQFQNNGVVDDSQLPKDRFSAERLKGVDSTLKIQPAKLEDSAVYLCASSLSGAAYEQYFGPGTRLTVT.

The chain is built from TRBV9 and TRBJ2-1, with 11 bases aligning to TRBD2. The germline V gene has CDR1 SGDLS and CDR2 YYNGEE. The CDR3 sequence is 15 residues long. The trim removed 0 bases at V and 8 bases at J, leaving 4 bases unmatched. In DNA, the CDR3 is TGTGCCAGCAGCGTAGTGACTAGCGGGAACGATGAGCAGTTCTTC. The encoded protein is CASSVVTSGNDEQFF.

The chain recombines TRBV19 with TRBJ1-5, with D possibly being TRBD1 (5 bases). Germline V gene data show CDR1 as LNHDA and CDR2 as SQIVND (reference sequence). This CDR3 has 14 residues. V was cut by 9 bases and J by 1 base, with 13 bases left in between. The CDR3 reads CASNQGLSNQPQHF. Written as DNA, the CDR3 is TGTGCCAGCAATCAGGGTTTGAGCAATCAGCCCCAGCATTTT.

The rearrangement joins TRBV4-2 to TRBJ2-1, with TRBD1 as a possible D gene (6 bases). Trimming removed 0 bases at V and 6 bases at J, with 24 bases between. This CDR3 has 19 residues. Germline V gene sequence: CDR1 LGHNA, CDR2 YNFKEQ. The CDR3 DNA is TGTGCCAGCAGCCAAGATAAGGGTGGGGCAGGGGAATCCCCCAATGAGCAGTTCTTC. It encodes CASSQDKGGAGESPNEQFF.

The rearrangement joins TRBV6-5 to TRBJ1-1; D remains ambiguous. The CDR3 runs 14 residues. CDR1 is MNHEY and CDR2 is SVGAGI in the germline V gene. Trimming removed 8 bases from V and 4 bases from J, with 17 bases in between. For the CDR3, the DNA is TGTGCCAGCGGTGGTGCGCAGGCGGGCACTGAAGCTTTCTTT. Protein: CASGGAQAGTEAFF.

This clone has just one count. This chain links TRBV29-1 with TRBJ2-1, with D perhaps TRBD1 (6 bases). This CDR3 comprises 13 residues. CDR1 SQVTM and CDR2 ANQGSEA come from the germline V gene. V shed 7 bases and J shed 2 bases, with 12 bases lying between them. For the CDR3, the DNA is TGCAGCGCAACAGGGTTTGCCTACAATGAGCAGTTCTTC. As protein: CSATGFAYNEQFF.

The genes are TRBV19 and TRBJ1-1; no definite D call. The CDR3 is 14 amino acids. Trimming shortened V by 3 bases and J by 0 bases, and 8 bases separated the two germline ends. Germline-derived CDR1 and CDR2 are LNHDA and SQIVND (reference sequence). The CDR3 DNA follows: TGTGCCAGTAGTATGCGCGAAATGAACACTGAAGCTTTCTTT. It specifies CASSMREMNTEAFF.

This clone was detected once. The chain employs TRBV28 and TRBJ2-6; D unresolved. The CDR3 is made up of 13 amino acids. CDR1 and CDR2 from the germline V gene are MDHEN and SYDVKM. Between the trimmed V and J ends, which lost 4 bases and 2 bases, there was a span of 3 bases. The CDR3 coding sequence is TGTGCCAGCAGTTCGACTGGGGCCAACGTCCTGACTTTC. This translates into CASSSTGANVLTF.

The chain combines TRBV29-1 with TRBJ1-4; 11 bases line up with TRBD1. The trim removed 4 bases at V and 8 bases at J, leaving 3 bases unmatched. Germline assignment: CDR1 SQVTM and CDR2 ANQGSEA. The CDR3 loop spans 13 amino acids. The CDR3 nucleotides are TGCAGCGTTGGGACAGGGGGCCTAGAAAAACTGTTTTTT. Translating it yields CSVGTGGLEKLFF.

This clone was recorded once. The identical CDR3 is also encoded by other nucleotide sequences in the sample. The CDR3: CSASRNNEQFF. DNA for the CDR3: TGCAGTGCTAGTCGGAACAATGAGCAGTTCTTC. The V call is TRBV20-1, the J call TRBJ2-1; D ambiguous. The CDR3 loop spans 11 amino acids. Trimming shortened V by 3 bases and J by 5 bases, and 5 bases separated the two germline ends. Looked up from germline, CDR1 is DFQATT and CDR2 is SNEGSKA (reference sequence).

The rearrangement links TRBV4-2 to TRBJ2-7, with a possible D match to TRBD2 (5 bases). Trimming removed 1 base from V and 1 base from J, with 11 bases in between. Germline values: CDR1 LGHNA, CDR2 YNFKEQ. The CDR3 length is 15 residues. DNA for the CDR3: TGTGCCAGCAGCCAAGTTGAACTAGAATCCTACGAGCAGTACTTC. Translation gives CASSQVELESYEQYF.

The chain has TRBV5-4 and TRBJ2-7; 10 nucleotides agree with TRBD1. The CDR3 sequence is 16 residues long. Per the germline V gene, CDR1 is SGHNT and CDR2 is YYREEE (reference sequence). Trimming removed 5 bases from V and 1 base from J; junction bases left unmatched: 9. The CDR3 DNA reads TGTGCCAGCAGGGTAGGACAGGGGGGGACTTCCTACGAGCAGTACTTC. Its protein is CASRVGQGGTSYEQYF.

This clone was seen only a few times. V usage is TRBV28 and J usage is TRBJ1-5, with a weak D call TRBD1 (6 bases). V lost 10 bases and J lost 0, with 13 bases in between. Germline CDR1 reads MDHEN; CDR2 reads SYDVKM. The CDR3 covers 14 residues. CDR3 loop: CATGQIYSNQPQHF. The CDR3 bases are TGTGCCACCGGACAGATCTATAGCAATCAGCCCCAGCATTTT.

The rearrangement links TRBV6-1 to TRBJ2-7, with TRBD1 matching over 8 bases. V was clipped by 4 bases and J by 6 bases; unmatched bases: 20. Germline values: CDR1 MNHNS, CDR2 SASEGT. The CDR3 runs 18 residues. The CDR3 coding sequence is TGTGCCAGCAGTGCAGGGGGCTTAGTTGCGGAGATATTCTCCGAGCAGTACTTC. The encoded protein is CASSAGGLVAEIFSEQYF.

This clone was counted a few times. V usage is TRBV5-6 and J usage is TRBJ1-5; D possibly corresponds to TRBD1 (5 bases). The germline gives CDR1 SGHDT, CDR2 YYEEEE. The CDR3 covers 15 residues. The V end was cut by 5 bases, the J end by 0 bases, with 12 bases between. The CDR3, as DNA: TGTGCCAGCAGTGGAAGGGGTTATAGCAATCAGCCCCAGCATTTT. Its protein is CASSGRGYSNQPQHF.

DNA for the CDR3: TGTGCCAGTTCCAGGGGATCTGGAAACACCATATATTTT. This codes for CASSRGSGNTIYF. The genes are TRBV27 and TRBJ1-3; possible D gene TRBD1, 6 bases. The CDR3 is 13 amino acids. The V gene lost 9 bases and the J gene lost 1 base, with 10 bases spanning the gap. CDR1 MNHEY and CDR2 SMNVEV come from the germline V gene (reference sequence).

The chain has TRBV2 and TRBJ2-2; 9 nucleotides line up with TRBD2. Germline V gene sequence: CDR1 SNHLY, CDR2 FYNNEI. V shed 1 base and J 4 bases; nucleotides not matched to a gene: 13. The CDR3 is 19 residues long. CDR3 amino acids: CASSEVRLAEVGRTGELFF. Written as DNA, the CDR3 is TGTGCCAGCAGTGAAGTTAGACTAGCGGAAGTCGGTCGCACCGGGGAGCTGTTTTTT.

The chain has TRBV6-5 and TRBJ2-3; D call uncertain. CDR3 length equals 13 residues. Germline V gene lookup returns CDR1 MNHEY and CDR2 SVGAGI. Trimming pared 3 bases from V and 6 bases from J, leaving 10 bases between. DNA for the CDR3: TGTGCCAGCAGTTATGACGGACCGGATACGCAGTATTTT. As protein: CASSYDGPDTQYF.

V and J are TRBV7-9 and TRBJ1-1, with no clear D. Germline CDR1 reads SEHNR; CDR2 reads FQNEAQ (reference sequence). Trimming removed 3 bases from V and 1 base from J, with 6 bases in between. This CDR3 region has 13 residues. The CDR3 nucleotides read TGTGCCAGCAGCTTTGTGGGGAACACTGAAGCTTTCTTT. Translating gives CASSFVGNTEAFF. The full variable domain, its missing parts supplied by reference TRBV7-9 and TRBJ1-1, is DTGVSQNPRHKITKRGQNVTFRCDPISEHNRLYWYRQTLGQGPEFLTYFQNEAQLEKSRLLSDRFSAERPKGSFSTLEIQRTEQGDSAMYLCASSFVGNTEAFFGQGTRLTVV.

This chain connects TRBV27 to TRBJ1-5, with unresolved D. The CDR3 runs to 14 residues. Trimming took off 8 bases at V and 7 bases at J, with 18 bases between the two ends. In germline, CDR1 is MNHEY, CDR2 SMNVEV (reference sequence). The CDR3 sequence is CASSDGKIAQPQHF. CDR3 nucleotide sequence: TGTGCCAGCTCCGACGGGAAGATTGCCCAGCCCCAGCATTTT.

The V and J genes are TRBV13 and TRBJ1-2, with 11 positions matching TRBD1. V trimming: 5 bases; J trimming: 5 bases; junction bases outside the gene matches: 4. The CDR3 runs to 14 residues. CDR1 and CDR2 from the germline V gene are PRHDT and FYEKMQ (reference sequence). CDR3 sequence: CASSRDRGFYGYTF. The CDR3 DNA sequence: TGTGCCAGCAGCCGGGACAGGGGGTTTTATGGCTACACCTTC.